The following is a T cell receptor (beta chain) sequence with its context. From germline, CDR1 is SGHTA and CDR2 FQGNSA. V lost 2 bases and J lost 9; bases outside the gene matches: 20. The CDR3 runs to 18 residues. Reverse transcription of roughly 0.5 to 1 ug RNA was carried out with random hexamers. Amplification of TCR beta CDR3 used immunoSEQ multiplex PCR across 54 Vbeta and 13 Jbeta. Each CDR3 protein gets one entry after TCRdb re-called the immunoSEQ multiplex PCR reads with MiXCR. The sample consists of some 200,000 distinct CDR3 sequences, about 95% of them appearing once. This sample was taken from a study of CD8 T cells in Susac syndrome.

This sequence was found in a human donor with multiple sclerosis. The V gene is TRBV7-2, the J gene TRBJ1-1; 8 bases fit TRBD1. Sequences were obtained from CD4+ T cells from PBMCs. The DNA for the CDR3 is TGTGCCAGCAGCTTATCGGACAGGGCCAGAAATTTTCGGTTTCAAGCTTTCTTT. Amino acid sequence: CASSLSDRARNFRFQAFF.